The 2 T cell receptor beta chains listed next were all sequenced from one sample in a study of blood T cells in healthy people across ages. Then a second PCR, running about 6 to 12 cycles, was carried out with a sample-barcoded 5' primer and a J-beta primer mix. TCRdb passed the 5' RACE reads through MiXCR, listing each CDR3 protein once. The sample includes hundreds of thousands of distinct CDR3 sequences, more than 55% of them seen just once. Sequencing input: blood. The source of these receptors is a man aged 35-49 years in good health.

In this sample, this clonotype turned up a few times. The chain carries TRBV28 and TRBJ2-5; a weak D match, TRBD1 (5 bases). This CDR3 spans 12 amino acids. The germline CDR1 and CDR2 sequences are MDHEN and SYDVKM. V was shortened by 4 bases and J by 11 bases, with 14 bases between the two germline ends. Here the CDR3 DNA reads TGTGCCAGCAGTTGGGGCTCCTATGAGCAGTACTTC. This codes for CASSWGSYEQYF.

This clonotype was detected a few times. The chain links TRBV7-9 to TRBJ1-2; D perhaps matches TRBD1 (5 bases). The CDR3 has 11 amino acids. The germline V and J ends were trimmed by 8 bases and 3 bases, with 7 bases remaining between them. Per germline, CDR1 SEHNR and CDR2 FQNEAQ (reference sequence). The CDR3 DNA sequence: TGTGCCAGCGAGGGGTACTATGGCTACACCTTC. Residues: CASEGYYGYTF.